Listed here are 25 T cell receptor beta chains from one sample, sequenced in a study of T cells in localized non-small cell lung cancer. Assay used: immunoSEQ multiplex PCR; TCRdb lists only in-frame clones, some missing. The sample includes roughly 25,000 clones, roughly 88% of them seen just once. The specimen comprised PBMCs, sampled before any cancer treatment. All receptors derive from a man aged 35-69 years with stage II lung adenocarcinoma.

This chain connects TRBV9 to TRBJ1-5; D call uncertain. In germline, CDR1 is SGDLS, CDR2 YYNGEE. V dropped 0 bases and J dropped 8 bases, with 15 bases sitting between them. The length of the CDR3 is 15 residues. The CDR3 loop reads CASSVGVERWEPQHF. The CDR3 nucleotides are TGTGCCAGCAGCGTAGGGGTCGAACGGTGGGAGCCCCAGCATTTT.

J is TRBJ2-3 and V is TRBV7-9; D is ambiguous. The CDR3 extends over 12 amino acids. The V end was cut by 5 bases, the J end by 2 bases, with 5 bases between. The germline gives CDR1 SEHNR, CDR2 FQNEAQ (reference sequence). The CDR3 sequence: CASSTTTDTQYF. As DNA, the CDR3 is TGTGCCAGCAGCACGACCACAGATACGCAGTATTTT.

The rearrangement uses TRBV19 and TRBJ2-7, with D possibly TRBD2 on 5 matching bases. Germline V gives CDR1 LNHDA, CDR2 SQIVND (reference sequence). This CDR3 region has 16 residues. V dropped 4 bases and J dropped 0 bases, with 16 bases sitting between them. The CDR3 sequence is CASSRGAHLSSYEQYF. The CDR3 coding sequence is TGTGCCAGTAGTAGGGGAGCCCATCTCAGCTCCTACGAGCAGTACTTC. The whole variable domain, filled in from reference TRBV19 and TRBJ2-7, reads DGGITQSPKYLFRKEGQNVTLSCEQNLNHDAMYWYRQDPGQGLRLIYYSQIVNDFQKGDIAEGYSVSREKKESFPLTVTSAQKNPTAFYLCASSRGAHLSSYEQYFGPGTRLTVT.

The rearrangement joins TRBV4-1 to TRBJ1-5; maybe TRBD1 (5 bases). Trimming left V 4 bases short and J 0 bases short, with 10 bases between. Germline CDR1 MGHRA, CDR2 YSYEKL. The CDR3 consists of 15 residues. The DNA of the CDR3 is TGCGCCAGCAGCCCGGGACCCTATAGCAATCAGCCCCAGCATTTT. Translation: CASSPGPYSNQPQHF.

This rearrangement joins TRBV6-5 to TRBJ1-1; D unclear. Germline lookup yields CDR1 MNHEY and CDR2 SVGAGI. This CDR3 is built from 13 residues. V shed 7 bases and J shed 4 bases, with 13 bases lying between them. The CDR3 is CASKVRIGTEAFF. The CDR3 nucleotides read TGTGCCAGCAAGGTCAGGATCGGCACTGAAGCTTTCTTT.

J is TRBJ2-5 and V is TRBV2; D might be TRBD1 (6 bases). This CDR3 is built from 14 residues. Trimming removed 4 bases from V and 2 bases from J, with 11 bases in between. Germline V gene data show CDR1 as SNHLY and CDR2 as FYNNEI. The DNA for the CDR3 is TGTGCCAGCAGTGGAGGGGGTACTCAAGAGACCCAGTACTTC. Encoded protein: CASSGGGTQETQYF.

This sequence joins TRBV9 and TRBJ1-1; no firm D call. Germline V gene data show CDR1 as SGDLS and CDR2 as YYNGEE. Trimming stripped 2 bases from V and 2 bases from J, with 10 bases between. This CDR3 has 14 residues. CDR3 amino acids: CASSVGPVNTEAFF. The CDR3 DNA sequence: TGTGCCAGCAGCGTTGGCCCGGTAAACACTGAAGCTTTCTTT.

The chain is built from TRBV6-1 and TRBJ2-7, with a weak D call TRBD2 (6 bases). The CDR3 runs to 14 residues. V was trimmed by 9 bases and J by 2 bases, leaving 17 bases between them. Per germline, CDR1 MNHNS and CDR2 SASEGT. CDR3: CASFSGTRAYEQYF. The CDR3 DNA sequence: TGTGCCAGTTTTTCCGGGACTCGCGCCTACGAGCAGTACTTC.

The chain links TRBV2 to TRBJ2-7; D call uncertain. The CDR3 totals 14 residues. Trimming shortened V by 8 bases and J by 3 bases, and 17 bases separated the two germline ends. From germline, CDR1 is SNHLY and CDR2 FYNNEI. The CDR3 coding sequence is TGTGCCAGCCGCGAGGACGTCAGTCGCTACGAGCAGTACTTC. Its translation: CASREDVSRYEQYF.

This clone was observed once. The J gene is TRBJ2-7, the V gene TRBV19, with D perhaps given as TRBD1 or TRBD2 (5 bases each). V lost 6 bases, J lost 1 base, and 10 bases lay in between. This CDR3 is 13 amino acids long. Germline CDR1 is LNHDA and CDR2 is SQIVND (reference sequence). The CDR3 loop is CASSWGSSYEQYF. CDR3 nucleotides: TGTGCCAGTAGCTGGGGGTCTTCCTACGAGCAGTACTTC.

This rearrangement joins TRBV7-3 to TRBJ1-1; perhaps TRBD1 as D (6 bases). Germline V lookup: CDR1 SGHTA, CDR2 FQGTGA. The CDR3 loop spans 15 amino acids. Trimming shortened V by 2 bases and J by 5 bases, and 15 bases separated the two germline ends. The CDR3: CASSLEGGLRTEAFF. In nucleotides, the CDR3 is TGTGCCAGCAGCTTAGAGGGGGGGCTGAGGACTGAAGCTTTCTTT. Complete variable domain (other parts from reference TRBV7-3 and TRBJ1-1): GAGVSQTPSNKVTEKGKYVELRCDPISGHTALYWYRQSLGQGPEFLIYFQGTGAADDSGLPNDRFFAVRPEGSVSTLKIQRTERGDSAVYLCASSLEGGLRTEAFFGQGTRLTVV.

In this sample, this clone turned up once. The chain is built from TRBV4-1 and TRBJ2-7; D possibly uses TRBD1 or TRBD2 (5 bases each). V lost 0 bases to trimming and J lost 5 bases, with 14 bases between them. Germline V gives CDR1 MGHRA, CDR2 YSYEKL. This CDR3 has 15 residues. The CDR3 spells CASSQDPVGGDEQYF. DNA for the CDR3: TGCGCCAGCAGCCAAGACCCCGTTGGGGGAGACGAGCAGTACTTC.

This clone occurred once. V usage is TRBV7-2 and J usage is TRBJ2-7, with D unresolved. The germline CDR1 and CDR2 sequences are SGHTA and FQGNSA. V was pared by 2 bases and J by 6 bases, with 5 bases between. CDR3 length equals 11 residues. The CDR3 DNA sequence: TGTGCCAGCAGCTTATTTTCCGAGCAGTACTTC. Protein: CASSLFSEQYF. Full variable domain (outside the CDR3, taken from reference TRBV7-2 and TRBJ2-7): GAGVSQSPSNKVTEKGKDVELRCDPISGHTALYWYRQSLGQGLEFLIYFQGNSAPDKSGLPSDRFSAERTGGSVSTLTIQRTQQEDSAVYLCASSLFSEQYFGPGTRLTVT.

The gene calls are TRBV6-5 and TRBJ2-1; D unclear. CDR3 length: 13 amino acids. Germline CDR1 is MNHEY and CDR2 is SVGAGI. V lost 1 base to trimming and J lost 9 bases, with 10 bases between them. The chain's CDR3 is CASSYYNSPEQFF. CDR3 sequence (DNA): TGTGCCAGCAGTTACTACAACTCCCCTGAGCAGTTCTTC.

This clone was detected only a few times. The genes are TRBV19 and TRBJ2-2; D ambiguous. The CDR3 is made up of 12 amino acids. V shed 7 bases and J shed 6 bases, with 9 bases lying between them. CDR1 and CDR2 from the germline V gene are LNHDA and SQIVND (reference sequence). The CDR3 region has the DNA TGTGCCAGTATATCGGCAGCCGGGGAGCTGTTTTTT. Its protein is CASISAAGELFF.

This clone appeared once. The gene calls are TRBV28 and TRBJ1-1; 9 bases are shared with TRBD1. V gave up 3 bases and J gave up 3 bases; unmatched junction bases: 11. From germline, CDR1 is MDHEN and CDR2 SYDVKM. The CDR3 sequence is 17 residues long. The CDR3 region has the DNA TGTGCCAGCAGTTTTCGTACAGAACAGGGGGCTGACACTGAAGCTTTCTTT. Translated: CASSFRTEQGADTEAFF.

This sequence joins TRBV19 and TRBJ2-5; 12 bases are shared with TRBD2. Germline V gene lookup returns CDR1 LNHDA and CDR2 SQIVND (reference sequence). V gave up 4 bases and J gave up 5 bases; unmatched junction bases: 11. This CDR3 has 17 residues. CDR3 coding DNA: TGTGCCAGTAGTACCGGACAGGGACTAGCGGGCCAGGAGACCCAGTACTTC. Its protein product is CASSTGQGLAGQETQYF. The whole variable domain, filled in from reference TRBV19 and TRBJ2-5, reads DGGITQSPKYLFRKEGQNVTLSCEQNLNHDAMYWYRQDPGQGLRLIYYSQIVNDFQKGDIAEGYSVSREKKESFPLTVTSAQKNPTAFYLCASSTGQGLAGQETQYFGPGTRLLVL.

The V call is TRBV6-1, the J call TRBJ2-5; possible D gene TRBD2, 5 bases. The J call is uncertain, as TRBJ2-7 better fits the DNA end. Germline CDR1 MNHNS, CDR2 SASEGT. The CDR3 runs to 14 residues. The chain's CDR3 is CASRREGSSYEQYF. CDR3 DNA: TGTGCCAGCAGAAGAGAGGGAAGCTCCTACGAGCAGTACTTC.

The chain links TRBV28 to TRBJ2-5; unclear D gene. The V end was cut by 6 bases, the J end by 5 bases, with 25 bases between. Looked up from germline, CDR1 is MDHEN and CDR2 is SYDVKM. The CDR3 is 17 residues long. CDR3 bases: TGTGCCAGCAGAAGGGTCCCCGATTTTACAGCAGTGGAGACCCAGTACTTC. Protein: CASRRVPDFTAVETQYF. Complete variable domain (other parts from reference TRBV28 and TRBJ2-5): DVKVTQSSRYLVKRTGEKVFLECVQDMDHENMFWYRQDPGLGLRLIYFSYDVKMKEKGDIPEGYSVSREKKERFSLILESASTNQTSMYLCASRRVPDFTAVETQYFGPGTRLLVL.

The J gene is TRBJ1-2, the V gene TRBV25-1, with TRBD1 identical over 7 bases. The V segment lost 1 base and the J segment 0 bases; nucleotides outside the gene matches: 5. The germline gives CDR1 MGHDK, CDR2 SYGVNS. The length of the CDR3 is 16 residues. The CDR3 is CASSEWDSTTNYGYTF. CDR3 bases: TGTGCCAGCAGTGAATGGGACAGCACTACTAACTATGGCTACACCTTC.

Comments on this clone: The junction does not match germline at one end; this may be a read error. CDR3 protein: CASSLGSSGRTGELFF. In DNA, the CDR3 is TGTGCTAGCAGCTTAGGTTCTAGCGGGCGCACCGGGGAGCTGTTTTTT. The V and J genes are TRBV7-7 and TRBJ2-2, with 8 nucleotides matching TRBD2. There are 16 residues in the CDR3. Germline V gene data show CDR1 as SSHAT and CDR2 as FNYEAQ (reference sequence).

The chain links TRBV27 to TRBJ2-3; D unclear. This CDR3 spans 15 amino acids. V gave up 4 bases and J gave up 4 bases, with 15 bases separating them. Germline assignment: CDR1 MNHEY and CDR2 SMNVEV (reference sequence). The CDR3 DNA is TGTGCCAGCAGTTATCGCCCCCCCCGGCCAGATACGCAGTATTTT. Amino acid sequence: CASSYRPPRPDTQYF.

This chain links TRBV7-8 with TRBJ2-2; TRBD1 might be the D (6 bases). The V end was cut by 5 bases, the J end by 1 base, with 8 bases between. This CDR3 is 14 amino acids long. Germline V gene sequence: CDR1 SGHVS, CDR2 FQNEAQ. The CDR3 DNA sequence: TGTGCCAGCAGCATGACAGGGAACACCGGGGAGCTGTTTTTT. Translated, it gives CASSMTGNTGELFF.

The chain has TRBV5-4 and TRBJ2-3; TRBD2 matches at 12 bases. This CDR3 is 18 amino acids long. Looked up from germline, CDR1 is SGHNT and CDR2 is YYREEE (reference sequence). With 2 bases clipped from V and 6 bases from J, the junction kept 13 bases outside the gene matches. The CDR3 bases are TGTGCCAGCAGCTTTTTGAGAGGTGGGACTAGCGGGCTCGATACGCAGTATTTT. Translation: CASSFLRGGTSGLDTQYF.

This clone has just one count. V gene TRBV7-7 combines with J gene TRBJ2-5; 13 bases are a match to TRBD2. The V gene end was trimmed by 5 bases and the J gene end by 4 bases; junction bases not matched to a gene: 7. The CDR3 has 16 residues. CDR1 SSHAT and CDR2 FNYEAQ come from the germline V gene (reference sequence). The DNA of the CDR3 is TGTGCCAGCAGCCAAACTAGCGGGGGGGTGGCAGAGACCCAGTACTTC. Encoded protein: CASSQTSGGVAETQYF.